The entry below gives a single T cell receptor (beta chain) sequence along with its context. The entry originates in a study of T cells expressing NK-cell markers. The CDR3 runs 15 residues. The V gene's germline CDR1 is SNHLY and CDR2 FYNNEI. TCRdb re-called the 5' RACE reads; one entry per CDR3 protein, DNA not given. The sample data list over 350,000 distinct CDR3 sequences. The source material was blood T cells: a sorted CD56 or NKG2C T cell subset, CD4+ or CD8+ T cells, or bulk PBMC T cells (not recorded which). The chain joins TRBV2 to TRBJ2-1; TCRdb reports TRBD1, a call that lacks DNA to check it against. The clonotype was recovered from a woman in her fifties or sixties in good health. The CDR3 is CASSEVNRAGGEQFF.